This TCR beta chain appears in the sequencing data of a study of naive and memory T cell subsets. This clonotype was counted between two and nine times. Its target is unknown. Findings and caveats of the study: In CD4 and CD8 cells, diversity dropped from naive through EMRA.

Sequential positive selection took CD4 T cells first, then CD8 T cells. The CDR3 length is 13 residues. The germline V gene has CDR1 MNHEY and CDR2 SVGEGT. V dropped 7 bases and J dropped 7; count of bases not matched to a gene: 7. The beta constant-region primer was an equimolar mix of two oligonucleotides covering TRBC1 and TRBC2. TCRdb reprocessed the UMI-ligation and nested PCR reads via MiXCR and lists one record per CDR3 protein. The sample has 77,000 or so distinct CDR3 sequences; approximately 14% are singletons. The sequence derives from a human donor in good health. The sequencing sample was made of central memory CD4+ T cells from blood. V and J are TRBV6-2 or TRBV6-3 and TRBJ1-5; 7 nucleotides align to TRBD1. CDR3 region: CASMRQGFQPQHF. The CDR3 DNA is TGTGCCAGCATGCGACAGGGTTTCCAGCCCCAGCATTTT.